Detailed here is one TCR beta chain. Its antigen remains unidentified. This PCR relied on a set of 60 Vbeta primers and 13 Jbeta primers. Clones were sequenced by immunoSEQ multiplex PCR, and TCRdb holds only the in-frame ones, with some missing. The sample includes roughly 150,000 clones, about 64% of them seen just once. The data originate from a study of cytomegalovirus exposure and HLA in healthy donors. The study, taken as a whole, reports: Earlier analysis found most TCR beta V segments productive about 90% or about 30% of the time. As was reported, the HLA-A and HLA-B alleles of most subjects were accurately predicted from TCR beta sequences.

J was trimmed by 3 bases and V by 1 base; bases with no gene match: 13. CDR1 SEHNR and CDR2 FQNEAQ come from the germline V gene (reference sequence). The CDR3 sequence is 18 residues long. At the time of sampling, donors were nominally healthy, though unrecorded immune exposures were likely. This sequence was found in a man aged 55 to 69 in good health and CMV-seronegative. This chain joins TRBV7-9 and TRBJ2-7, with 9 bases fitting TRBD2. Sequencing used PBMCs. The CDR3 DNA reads TGTGCCAGCAGCTTAGACGCGGGAGGGCCGGGGCGCTTCTACGAGCAGTACTTC. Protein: CASSLDAGGPGRFYEQYF.